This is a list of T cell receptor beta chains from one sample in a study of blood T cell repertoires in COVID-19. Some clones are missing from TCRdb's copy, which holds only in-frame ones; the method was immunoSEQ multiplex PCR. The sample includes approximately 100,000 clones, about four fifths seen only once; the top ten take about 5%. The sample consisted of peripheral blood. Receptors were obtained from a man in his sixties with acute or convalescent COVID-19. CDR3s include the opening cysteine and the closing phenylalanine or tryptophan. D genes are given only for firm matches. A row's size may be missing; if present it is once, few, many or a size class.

CDR3aa: CATSDHGLAGEEQFF
CDR3nt: TGTGCCACCAGTGACCATGGACTAGCGGGGGAGGAGCAGTTCTTC
d_gene: TRBD2
v_gene: TRBV24-1
j_gene: TRBJ2-1
abundance: NA

CDR3aa: CASRDRGLQPQHF
CDR3nt: TGTGCCAGCCGGGACAGGGGGCTTCAGCCCCAGCATTTT
d_gene: TRBD1
v_gene: TRBV19
j_gene: TRBJ1-5
abundance: few

CDR3aa: CASSFDKGGHTEAFF
CDR3nt: TGTGCCAGCAGTTTCGACAAGGGGGGGCACACTGAAGCTTTCTTT
d_gene: NA
v_gene: TRBV28
j_gene: TRBJ1-1
abundance: few

CDR3aa: CASSQGDRGYNSPLHF
CDR3nt: TGTGCCAGCAGCCAAGGGGACAGGGGATATAATTCACCCCTCCACTTT
d_gene: TRBD1
v_gene: TRBV3-1/TRBV3-2
j_gene: TRBJ1-6
abundance: NA

CDR3aa: CASSPWLASQETQYF
CDR3nt: TGTGCCAGCAGTCCCTGGCTAGCCTCCCAAGAGACCCAGTACTTC
d_gene: NA
v_gene: TRBV14
j_gene: TRBJ2-5
abundance: NA

CDR3aa: CASSSMGAGTGGKSSYNEQFF
CDR3nt: TGCGCCAGCAGCTCCATGGGAGCCGGGACAGGGGGTAAAAGCTCCTACAATGAGCAGTTCTTC
d_gene: TRBD1
v_gene: TRBV5-1
j_gene: TRBJ2-1
abundance: NA

CDR3aa: CASSPGQGRTDTQYF
CDR3nt: TGCGCCAGCAGCCCCGGACAGGGGAGAACAGATACGCAGTATTTT
d_gene: TRBD1
v_gene: TRBV5-1
j_gene: TRBJ2-3
abundance: NA

CDR3aa: CASSLFGSEETQYF
CDR3nt: TGTGCCAGCAGTTTATTTGGTAGCGAAGAGACCCAGTACTTC
d_gene: NA
v_gene: TRBV28
j_gene: TRBJ2-5
abundance: NA

CDR3aa: CAIKTPGADTQYF
CDR3nt: TGTGCCATCAAGACGCCAGGGGCAGATACGCAGTATTTT
d_gene: NA
v_gene: TRBV6-5
j_gene: TRBJ2-3
abundance: NA

CDR3aa: CASIEKSGRRRYEQYF
CDR3nt: TGCGCCAGCATAGAGAAGAGCGGGAGACGTAGGTACGAGCAGTACTTC
d_gene: TRBD2
v_gene: TRBV10-1
j_gene: TRBJ2-7
abundance: NA

CDR3aa: CASDRDGGELFF
CDR3nt: TGCGCCAGCGACAGGGACGGCGGGGAGCTGTTTTTT
d_gene: TRBD1
v_gene: TRBV5-1
j_gene: TRBJ2-2
abundance: once

CDR3aa: CASSDGQGWSPLHF
CDR3nt: TGTGCCAGCAGTGACGGCCAGGGATGGTCACCCCTCCACTTT
d_gene: NA
v_gene: TRBV6-4
j_gene: TRBJ1-6
abundance: NA

CDR3aa: CASSSGGAVPYGYTF
CDR3nt: TGTGCCAGCAGTTCAGGGGGCGCGGTCCCCTATGGCTACACCTTC
d_gene: TRBD1
v_gene: TRBV28
j_gene: TRBJ1-2
abundance: NA

CDR3aa: CASSRDTNQPQHF
CDR3nt: TGTGCCAGCAGCCGGGACACCAATCAGCCCCAGCATTTT
d_gene: NA
v_gene: TRBV7-8
j_gene: TRBJ1-5
abundance: NA

CDR3aa: CASSEEVNTEAFF
CDR3nt: TGTGCCAGCAGTGAGGAGGTGAACACTGAAGCTTTCTTT
d_gene: NA
v_gene: TRBV2
j_gene: TRBJ1-1
abundance: once

CDR3aa: CASGFGQNQPQHF
CDR3nt: TGTGCTAGTGGCTTCGGACAGAATCAGCCCCAGCATTTT
d_gene: NA
v_gene: TRBV12-5
j_gene: TRBJ1-5
abundance: NA

CDR3aa: CASSLGLPGQGAVNEQFF
CDR3nt: TGTGCCAGCAGCTTAGGGCTACCGGGACAGGGGGCGGTCAATGAGCAGTTCTTC
d_gene: TRBD1
v_gene: TRBV7-2
j_gene: TRBJ2-1
abundance: few

CDR3aa: CASQVTAAGALHF
CDR3nt: TGTGCCAGTCAGGTGACAGCGGCAGGGGCCCTCCACTTT
d_gene: NA
v_gene: TRBV19
j_gene: TRBJ1-6
abundance: NA

CDR3aa: CASSLAGGPQHF
CDR3nt: TGTGCCAGCAGCTTGGCCGGGGGGCCCCAGCATTTT
d_gene: NA
v_gene: TRBV5-5
j_gene: TRBJ1-5
abundance: NA

CDR3aa: CASSMTGRETQYF
CDR3nt: TGTGCCAGTAGTATGACAGGGCGGGAGACCCAGTACTTC
d_gene: TRBD1
v_gene: TRBV19
j_gene: TRBJ2-5
abundance: NA

CDR3aa: CASSLLQGGMNTEAFF
CDR3nt: TGCGCCAGCAGCTTGCTTCAGGGAGGGATGAACACTGAAGCTTTCTTT
d_gene: NA
v_gene: TRBV5-1
j_gene: TRBJ1-1
abundance: NA

CDR3aa: CASSPGQGTGYTF
CDR3nt: TGTGCCAGCTCACCCGGACAGGGGACTGGCTACACCTTC
d_gene: TRBD1
v_gene: TRBV18
j_gene: TRBJ1-2
abundance: NA

CDR3aa: CASSRDLSSYEQYF
CDR3nt: TGTGCCAGCAGCCGGGACTTGAGCTCCTACGAGCAGTACTTC
d_gene: NA
v_gene: TRBV5-5
j_gene: TRBJ2-7
abundance: few

CDR3aa: CASRSGTGLSGANVLTF
CDR3nt: TGTGCCAGCAGATCCGGGACAGGGCTGTCTGGGGCCAACGTCCTGACTTTC
d_gene: TRBD1
v_gene: TRBV5-4
j_gene: TRBJ2-6
abundance: NA

CDR3aa: CSVGDRGWSYTF
CDR3nt: TGCAGCGTGGGGGACAGGGGTTGGAGCTACACCTTC
d_gene: TRBD1
v_gene: TRBV29-1
j_gene: TRBJ1-2
abundance: NA

CDR3aa: CASSLALLSSGETQYF
CDR3nt: TGTGCCAGCAGCTTAGCTCTACTTAGTAGCGGAGAGACCCAGTACTTC
d_gene: NA
v_gene: TRBV11-2
j_gene: TRBJ2-5
abundance: NA

CDR3aa: CATSRLAGEQYF
CDR3nt: TGTGCCACCAGCAGACTAGCGGGCGAGCAGTACTTC
d_gene: TRBD2
v_gene: TRBV15
j_gene: TRBJ2-7
abundance: NA

CDR3aa: CAWSSDFYNEQFF
CDR3nt: TGTGCCTGGAGTTCGGACTTTTACAATGAGCAGTTCTTC
d_gene: NA
v_gene: TRBV30
j_gene: TRBJ2-1
abundance: few

CDR3aa: CASSLVPSGRITETQYF
CDR3nt: TGCGCCAGCAGCTTGGTCCCTAGCGGGAGAATTACGGAGACCCAGTACTTC
d_gene: TRBD2
v_gene: TRBV5-1
j_gene: TRBJ2-5
abundance: NA

CDR3aa: CAWSTGRVGGEKLFF
CDR3nt: TGTGCCTGGAGTACCGGTCGGGTGGGGGGGGAAAAACTGTTTTTT
d_gene: NA
v_gene: TRBV30
j_gene: TRBJ1-4
abundance: NA

CDR3aa: CASSPGQGISYEQYF
CDR3nt: TGTGCCAGCAGCCCGGGACAGGGGATATCCTACGAGCAGTACTTC
d_gene: TRBD1
v_gene: TRBV7-2
j_gene: TRBJ2-7
abundance: few

CDR3aa: CVSSSLAHEQFF
CDR3nt: TGTGTCAGCAGTAGTCTAGCTCATGAGCAGTTCTTC
d_gene: NA
v_gene: TRBV21-1
j_gene: TRBJ2-1
abundance: NA

CDR3aa: CASTPGTGRGEQYF
CDR3nt: TGTGCCAGCACACCCGGGACAGGACGGGGCGAGCAGTACTTC
d_gene: TRBD1
v_gene: TRBV28
j_gene: TRBJ2-7
abundance: NA

CDR3aa: CASSPGQLSYTF
CDR3nt: TGTGCCAGCAGCCCCGGACAGCTCAGCTACACCTTC
d_gene: NA
v_gene: TRBV3-1/TRBV3-2
j_gene: TRBJ1-2
abundance: NA

CDR3aa: CASSPQRQGASYEQYF
CDR3nt: TGTGCCAGCTCACCCCAACGACAGGGGGCCTCCTACGAGCAGTACTTC
d_gene: TRBD1
v_gene: TRBV18
j_gene: TRBJ2-7
abundance: NA

CDR3aa: CSASGGRGGIYEQYF
CDR3nt: TGCAGTGCTAGTGGTGGGAGAGGGGGCATCTACGAGCAGTACTTC
d_gene: TRBD1
v_gene: TRBV20-1
j_gene: TRBJ2-7
abundance: NA

CDR3aa: CASSLFGTASYEQYF
CDR3nt: TGTGCCAGCTCCCTATTCGGGACAGCGTCCTACGAGCAGTACTTC
d_gene: TRBD1
v_gene: TRBV13
j_gene: TRBJ2-7
abundance: NA

CDR3aa: CASSLASGRAGELFF
CDR3nt: TGTGCCAGCAGCTTAGCAAGCGGGAGGGCCGGGGAGCTGTTTTTT
d_gene: TRBD2
v_gene: TRBV7-6
j_gene: TRBJ2-2
abundance: NA

CDR3aa: CASSESREQPQHF
CDR3nt: TGTGCCAGCAGTGAATCGCGAGAGCAGCCCCAGCATTTT
d_gene: NA
v_gene: TRBV2
j_gene: TRBJ1-5
abundance: NA

CDR3aa: CASSLADAFTDTQYF
CDR3nt: TGTGCCAGCAGTCTGGCGGATGCCTTCACAGATACGCAGTATTTT
d_gene: NA
v_gene: TRBV11-3
j_gene: TRBJ2-3
abundance: NA

CDR3aa: CASSPTWSINEKLFF
CDR3nt: TGTGCCAGCAGCCCCACTTGGAGTATTAATGAAAAACTGTTTTTT
d_gene: NA
v_gene: TRBV5-6
j_gene: TRBJ1-4
abundance: few

CDR3aa: CASRGGLNTGELFF
CDR3nt: TGTGCCAGTAGGGGCGGGCTGAACACCGGGGAGCTGTTTTTT
d_gene: NA
v_gene: TRBV19
j_gene: TRBJ2-2
abundance: NA

CDR3aa: CASSSGPGVGETQYF
CDR3nt: TGTGCCAGCAGCTCGGGGCCGGGGGTTGGAGAGACCCAGTACTTC
d_gene: NA
v_gene: TRBV11-1
j_gene: TRBJ2-5
abundance: few

CDR3aa: CAWSAYRGLYTF
CDR3nt: TGTGCCTGGAGTGCCTACAGGGGGCTCTACACCTTC
d_gene: TRBD1
v_gene: TRBV30
j_gene: TRBJ1-2
abundance: many

CDR3aa: CASSLGGDRAINSPLHF
CDR3nt: TGTGCCAGCAGCTTAGGAGGGGACAGGGCTATTAATTCACCCCTCCACTTT
d_gene: TRBD1
v_gene: TRBV13
j_gene: TRBJ1-6
abundance: NA

CDR3aa: CASSTSGSVGARETQYF
CDR3nt: TGTGCCAGCAGCACCAGCGGGAGTGTCGGGGCCAGGGAGACCCAGTACTTC
d_gene: TRBD2
v_gene: TRBV7-2
j_gene: TRBJ2-5
abundance: NA

CDR3aa: CATSDQTLAGGRNEQFF
CDR3nt: TGTGCCACCAGTGACCAAACACTAGCGGGAGGTCGGAATGAGCAGTTCTTC
d_gene: TRBD2
v_gene: TRBV24-1
j_gene: TRBJ2-1
abundance: once

CDR3aa: CASSYDFELTYEQYF
CDR3nt: TGTGCCAGCAGTTACGATTTTGAACTTACCTACGAGCAGTACTTC
d_gene: NA
v_gene: TRBV6-5
j_gene: TRBJ2-7
abundance: NA

CDR3aa: CASSLEEQILHF
CDR3nt: TGTGCCAGCAGCCTAGAGGAACAGATCCTCCACTTT
d_gene: NA
v_gene: TRBV9
j_gene: TRBJ1-6
abundance: NA